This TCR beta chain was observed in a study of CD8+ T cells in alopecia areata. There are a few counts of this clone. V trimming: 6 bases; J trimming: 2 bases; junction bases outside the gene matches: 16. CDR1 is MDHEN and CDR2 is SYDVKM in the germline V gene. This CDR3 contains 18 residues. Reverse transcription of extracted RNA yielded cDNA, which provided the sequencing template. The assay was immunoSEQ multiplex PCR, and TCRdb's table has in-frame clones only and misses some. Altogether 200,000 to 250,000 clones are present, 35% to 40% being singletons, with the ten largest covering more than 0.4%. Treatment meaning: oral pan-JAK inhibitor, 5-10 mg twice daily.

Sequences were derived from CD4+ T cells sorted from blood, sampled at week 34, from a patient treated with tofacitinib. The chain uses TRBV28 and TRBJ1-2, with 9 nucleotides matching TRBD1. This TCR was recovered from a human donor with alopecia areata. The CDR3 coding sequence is TGTGCCAGCAGCCCGTACGGGGGACAGGGCGAAAGGAACTATGGCTACACCTTC. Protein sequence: CASSPYGGQGERNYGYTF.